This T cell receptor (beta chain) was obtained from a study of T cell changes during pregnancy in multiple sclerosis. The ends were cut back, 6 bases at V and 1 base at J, with 10 bases in the middle. The CDR3 loop spans 14 amino acids. Germline CDR1 reads KGHSH; CDR2 reads LQKENI. TCRdb's copy holds only in-frame clones and misses some; the assay was immunoSEQ multiplex PCR. The table records over 65,000 clones, roughly 94% of them present only once. The receptor comes from a female donor with multiple sclerosis, enrolled in a pregnancy study. The V and J genes are TRBV18 and TRBJ1-5; D uncertain. Material: peripheral blood, obtained in the third trimester of pregnancy. The CDR3 DNA sequence: TGTGCCAGCTCCGGAGACGGAAGCAATCAGCCCCAGCATTTT. Translation gives CASSGDGSNQPQHF.